These 17 T cell receptor beta chains were all obtained from the same sample, sequenced in a study of Graves' ophthalmopathy and Graves' hyperthyroidism. Amplification from RNA transcripts yielded the TCR beta CDR3 regions. An initial RT-PCR round employing HTBI primers preceded a second-round multiplex PCR. TCRdb re-called the multiplex PCR reads with MiXCR, one entry per CDR3 protein. Of roughly 230,000 distinct CDR3 sequences listed, about 22% are singletons. Sequencing was carried out using peripheral blood. The receptors stem from a woman between 45 and 60 years old with Graves' ophthalmopathy.

The table lists this clonotype with many counts. J is TRBJ1-1 and V is TRBV20-1, with D perhaps matching TRBD1 (5 bases). Germline CDR1 is DFQATT and CDR2 is SNEGSKA (reference sequence). This CDR3 region has 15 residues. With 3 bases removed from V and 0 bases from J, the gap between germline ends came to 14 bases. The CDR3: CSASMTALLNTEAFF. The DNA for the CDR3 is TGCAGTGCTAGTATGACAGCTCTCTTGAACACTGAAGCTTTCTTT.

This clonotype was recorded many times. This chain joins TRBV24-1 and TRBJ2-5, with 7 bases fitting TRBD1. Losses at the gene ends were 0 bases for V and 5 bases for J; bases not matched to a gene: 8. The V gene's germline CDR1 is KGHDR and CDR2 SFDVKD. The CDR3 is made up of 16 amino acids. The CDR3 is CATSDLRDRETETQYF. In nucleotides, the CDR3 is TGTGCCACCAGTGATTTGCGAGACAGGGAGACGGAGACCCAGTACTTC.

In its sample, this clonotype was seen many times. The chain combines TRBV6-1 with TRBJ1-6, with D possibly being TRBD1 (6 bases). V gave up 2 bases and J gave up 6 bases, with 14 bases separating them. CDR3 length equals 16 residues. CDR1 is MNHNS, CDR2 SASEGT, per germline. CDR3 sequence (DNA): TGTGCCAGCAGTGAACCCGCAGGGACAAGTAATTCACCCCTCCACTTT. Translation gives CASSEPAGTSNSPLHF.

The table lists this clonotype with many counts. The chain carries TRBV20-1 and TRBJ2-5; tentatively, D is TRBD1 (5 bases). The CDR3 runs to 14 residues. The V end was cut by 6 bases, the J end by 5 bases, with 19 bases between. Germline values: CDR1 DFQATT, CDR2 SNEGSKA (reference sequence). In nucleotides, the CDR3 is TGCAGTGCCGCCCAAAGGACACTTGGGGAGACCCAGTACTTC. Protein sequence: CSAAQRTLGETQYF.

This clonotype has a count of ten or more. The gene calls are TRBV9 and TRBJ1-2; D not certain. The V gene lost 3 bases and the J gene lost 2 bases, with 8 bases spanning the gap. Germline values: CDR1 SGDLS, CDR2 YYNGEE. The CDR3 is 13 residues long. For the CDR3, the DNA is TGTGCCAGCAGCGAGACAACGAACTATGGCTACACCTTC. Residues: CASSETTNYGYTF.

This clonotype was counted many times. The chain links TRBV7-9 to TRBJ1-3; D is unresolved. CDR3 size: 15 residues. V shed 6 bases and J shed 3 bases, with 15 bases lying between them. Per germline, CDR1 SEHNR and CDR2 FQNEAQ (reference sequence). CDR3 coding DNA: TGTGCCAGCAGATATGGCACAGTTGGTGGAAACACCATATATTTT. Protein: CASRYGTVGGNTIYF.

Comment on this clonotype: A junction end diverges from the germline sequence, so it may reflect a read error. The V gene is TRBV7-8, the J gene TRBJ2-7; 8 positions match TRBD1. The germline CDR1 and CDR2 sequences are SGHVS and FQNEAQ. The CDR3 sequence is 13 residues long. CDR3 amino acids: CASSFQGRTGPEF. The CDR3, as DNA: TGTGCCAGCAGCTTTCAGGGCCGGACAGGGCCAGAATTC.

This clonotype was seen only a few times. The rearrangement links TRBV20-1 to TRBJ2-5, with 15 bases aligning to TRBD2. Germline loops: CDR1 DFQATT, CDR2 SNEGSKA (reference sequence). The V segment lost 5 bases and the J segment 2 bases; nucleotides outside the gene matches: 6. The CDR3 is made up of 16 amino acids. The CDR3 region is CSAPPGLAGGQETQYF. The CDR3 DNA reads as TGCAGTGCTCCCCCGGGACTAGCGGGAGGACAAGAGACCCAGTACTTC.

The table lists this clonotype with many counts. The chain links TRBV29-1 to TRBJ2-7; 11 bases fit TRBD2. J gave up 4 bases and V 7 bases, and 3 bases lay outside the gene matches. The germline V gene has CDR1 SQVTM and CDR2 ANQGSEA. This CDR3 is built from 12 residues. The CDR3 is CSAGTSGYEQYF. In nucleotides, the CDR3 is TGCAGCGCCGGGACTAGCGGTTACGAGCAGTACTTC.

The V call is TRBV12-3 or TRBV12-4, the J call TRBJ1-1, with D perhaps TRBD1 (5 bases). The CDR3 has 13 amino acids. V was cut by 3 bases and J by 5 bases, with 10 bases left in between. The CDR3 DNA reads TGTGCCAGCAGTTTGACAGCGGGGACTGAAGCTTTCTTT. Its translation is CASSLTAGTEAFF.

Only a few counts were recorded for this clonotype. The genes are TRBV3-1 and TRBJ1-2; D gene unclear. The CDR3 runs to 13 residues. Germline lookup yields CDR1 LGHDT and CDR2 YNNKEL (reference sequence). V dropped 4 bases and J dropped 8 bases, with 14 bases sitting between them. In DNA, the CDR3 is TGTGCCAGCAGCCCAACCCGCTCATCGGGCTACACCTTC. As protein: CASSPTRSSGYTF.

This clonotype was counted between two and nine times. The chain has TRBV6-1 and TRBJ1-1; D call uncertain. The CDR3 covers 14 residues. In germline, CDR1 is MNHNS, CDR2 SASEGT. Trimming removed 5 bases at V and 4 bases at J, with 14 bases between. The CDR3 is CASSRHNSGTEAFF. The CDR3 DNA follows: TGTGCCAGCAGTCGTCACAATTCGGGCACTGAAGCTTTCTTT.

This clonotype was counted many times. The chain recombines TRBV7-6 with TRBJ2-7; no clear D gene. CDR3 length: 15 residues. V lost 5 bases to trimming and J lost 3 bases, with 17 bases between them. From germline, CDR1 is SGHVS and CDR2 FNYEAQ. The chain's CDR3 is CASSPNRGQNYEQYF. The DNA of the CDR3 is TGTGCCAGCAGCCCGAACAGAGGCCAGAACTACGAGCAGTACTTC.

This clonotype has at least ten counts. V is TRBV11-1 and J is TRBJ1-6; a possible D gene is TRBD1 (5 bases). The CDR3 is 17 residues long. Germline CDR1 is SGHAT and CDR2 is FQDESV (reference sequence). The ends were cut back, 5 bases at V and 0 bases at J, with 14 bases in the middle. In DNA, the CDR3 is TGTGCCAGCAGCGTCGGGACTGGGAGCTCCTATAATTCACCCCTCCACTTT. This sequence encodes CASSVGTGSSYNSPLHF.

This clonotype has at least ten counts. This chain's CDR3 is CASSLGGASPDLWEQYF. CDR3 bases: TGTGCCAGCAGCTTAGGCGGGGCCTCCCCTGATCTATGGGAGCAGTACTTC. The chain recombines TRBV11-3 with TRBJ2-7; tentatively, D is TRBD2 (6 bases). Between the trimmed V and J ends, which lost 1 base and 7 bases, there was a span of 23 bases. The germline V gene encodes CDR1 SGHNT and CDR2 YENEEA. The CDR3 covers 17 residues.

This clonotype was counted ten times or more. The chain uses TRBV4-1 and TRBJ2-4; no clear D. Trimming pared 6 bases from V and 7 bases from J, leaving 22 bases between. Germline assignment: CDR1 MGHRA and CDR2 YSYEKL. The CDR3 has 16 residues. CDR3 amino acids: CASSHSPAQLLNIQYF. In DNA, the CDR3 is TGCGCCAGCAGTCACTCACCGGCCCAATTGCTTAACATTCAGTACTTC.

There are a few counts of this clonotype. The chain links TRBV24-1 to TRBJ2-6, with D unresolved. V was trimmed by 4 bases and J by 1 base, leaving 10 bases between them. The germline V gene has CDR1 KGHDR and CDR2 SFDVKD. The length of the CDR3 is 16 residues. The CDR3 coding sequence is TGTGCCACCAGTGACCGTACAAGTTCTGGGGCCAACGTCCTGACTTTC. Translating gives CATSDRTSSGANVLTF.